A selection of T cell receptor beta chains follows, all from one sample in a study of vaccination and CD4 T cells after COVID-19. TCRdb redid the calling of the PCR reads with MiXCR, one entry per CDR3 protein. The repertoire holds fewer than 20,000 distinct CDR3 sequences, with 40% to 50% as singletons. Their antigens are not known. The sequencing here drew on CD4+ T cells from blood, cultured in vitro, taken about 7 months after SARS-CoV-2 vaccination. Receptor source: a human donor who had recovered from COVID-19. Both conserved end residues are part of each CDR3. A D gene is named only where the DNA matches it firmly. The size entry is marked missing in some rows and otherwise reads once, few, many or a size class.

cdr3_aa cdr3_nt clone_size d_call j_call v_call
CSAEGNTEAFF TGCAGTGCAGAGGGGAACACTGAAGCTTTCTTT few NA TRBJ1-1 TRBV20-1
CSAPAGAASPLHF TGCAGTGCTCCCGCGGGGGCGGCATCACCCCTCCACTTT few NA TRBJ1-6 TRBV20-1
CASSQDRLAGNNEQFF TGCGCCAGCAGCCAAGATAGACTAGCGGGGAACAATGAGCAGTTCTTC NA TRBD2 TRBJ2-1 TRBV4-3
CASSLRTGGYEQYF TGTGCCAGCAGCTTGAGGACAGGGGGCTACGAGCAGTACTTC NA TRBD1 TRBJ2-7 TRBV7-2
CASSSGPNADTQYF TGTGCCAGTTCTAGCGGGCCCAACGCAGATACGCAGTATTTT NA TRBD2 TRBJ2-3 TRBV7-2
CASSFLPLQGLDYEQYF TGTGCCAGCAGCTTTTTACCCTTACAGGGCCTCGACTACGAGCAGTACTTC NA NA TRBJ2-7 TRBV7-2
CSAVFGGGSDTQYF TGCAGTGCAGTGTTTGGGGGAGGGTCAGATACGCAGTATTTT few TRBD2 TRBJ2-3 TRBV20-1
CASSLRTGNLRNQPQHF TGCGCCAGCAGCCTGCGAACAGGGAACCTTAGGAATCAGCCCCAGCATTTT few NA TRBJ1-5 TRBV4-1
CSARRGGTWLYEQYF TGCAGTGCTAGACGGGGTGGGACTTGGCTCTACGAGCAGTACTTC few NA TRBJ2-7 TRBV20-1
CSARGTGAGDTQYF TGCAGTGCCCGAGGGACAGGGGCAGGGGATACGCAGTATTTT NA TRBD1 TRBJ2-3 TRBV20-1
CASRERDGRTEAFF TGTGCCAGCAGGGAGCGGGACGGGCGAACTGAAGCTTTCTTT few NA TRBJ1-1 TRBV7-2
CASSLFGGGYNEQFF TGTGCCAGCAGCTTATTCGGGGGGGGGTACAATGAGCAGTTCTTC NA TRBD2 TRBJ2-1 TRBV7-2
CSARVHSVADTQYF TGCAGTGCTAGAGTGCACTCCGTCGCAGATACGCAGTATTTT few NA TRBJ2-3 TRBV20-1
CASSLAGHRNSPLHF TGTGCCAGCAGCTTAGCGGGACATCGGAATTCACCCCTCCACTTT NA NA TRBJ1-6 TRBV7-8
CASSQGGEGYGYTF TGCGCCAGCAGCCAAGGGGGTGAGGGCTATGGCTACACCTTC NA NA TRBJ1-2 TRBV4-3
CASSRSGTVGETQYF TGTGCCAGCAGCCGTTCCGGGACAGTCGGAGAGACCCAGTACTTC NA TRBD1 TRBJ2-5 TRBV11-3
CASSEEVSGYTF TGTGCCAGCAGTGAAGAAGTGTCTGGCTACACCTTC NA NA TRBJ1-2 TRBV25-1
CASSLTRSSYEQYF TGTGCCAGCAGCTTAACCAGGAGCTCCTACGAGCAGTACTTC once NA TRBJ2-7 TRBV7-9